What follows are 25 T cell receptor beta chains derived from one specimen sequenced in a study of blood T cell repertoires in COVID-19. Libraries were prepared by immunoSEQ multiplex PCR; TCRdb keeps only in-frame clonotypes and omits some of them. Here the sample spans around 470,000 clones, about 92% being singletons. Sequencing was done on a sample of PBMCs or T cells enriched from blood (not recorded which). The receptors derive from a man between 18 and 35 years old who had recovered from COVID-19.

V and J are TRBV10-3 and TRBJ2-1, with unresolved D. Germline CDR1 ENHRY, CDR2 SYGVKD. The CDR3 spans 11 residues. V shed 4 bases and J shed 5 bases, with 3 bases lying between them. As DNA, the CDR3 is TGTGCCATCAGTGGCGACAATGAGCAGTTCTTC. It yields the protein CAISGDNEQFF.

In the case of this clone: Other DNA sequences in the same sample also yield this CDR3. This sequence joins TRBV9 and TRBJ1-5; no clear D gene. This CDR3 is 15 amino acids long. V was pared by 0 bases and J by 2 bases, with 9 bases between. The germline CDR1 and CDR2 sequences are SGDLS and YYNGEE. CDR3 residues: CASSVGASGNQPQHF. DNA for the CDR3: TGTGCCAGCAGCGTAGGGGCCTCAGGCAATCAGCCCCAGCATTTT.

This clone was detected only a few times. The chain employs TRBV6-4 and TRBJ1-4; TRBD1 might be the D (5 bases). The V gene lost 7 bases and the J gene lost 8 bases, with 17 bases spanning the gap. Germline assignment: CDR1 MRHNA and CDR2 SNTAGT. The CDR3 is 14 amino acids. In nucleotides, the CDR3 is TGTGCCAGCACCCACGGACAAGAAAGCGAAAAACTGTTTTTT. It encodes CASTHGQESEKLFF.

The chain has TRBV11-3 and TRBJ1-1; D call uncertain. The CDR3 runs 15 residues. Trimming removed 1 base from V and 0 bases from J, with 9 bases in between. CDR1 SGHNT and CDR2 YENEEA come from the germline V gene. Written as DNA, the CDR3 is TGTGCCAGCAGCTTAGTGGCAGGCGTGAACACTGAAGCTTTCTTT. Translation gives CASSLVAGVNTEAFF.

V gene TRBV12-3 or TRBV12-4 combines with J gene TRBJ1-5, with D unresolved. The CDR3 runs 12 residues. With 3 bases removed from V and 6 bases from J, the gap between germline ends came to 6 bases. CDR3 in DNA: TGTGCCAGCAGTTTTTCGGTTCAGCCCCAGCATTTT. This translates into CASSFSVQPQHF.

The CDR3 nucleotides are TGCAGCGTTCAGGACACAGGAAATCAGCCCCAGCATTTT. Its translation: CSVQDTGNQPQHF. The chain is built from TRBV29-1 and TRBJ1-5; tentative D call: TRBD1 (5 bases). Trimming left V 5 bases short and J 4 bases short, with 12 bases between. Germline lookup yields CDR1 SQVTM and CDR2 ANQGSEA. The CDR3 runs 13 residues.

The chain couples TRBV4-1 to TRBJ2-7, with no clear D. There are 15 residues in the CDR3. V was trimmed by 0 bases and J by 1 base, leaving 10 bases between them. Germline CDR1 MGHRA, CDR2 YSYEKL. The CDR3 reads CASSQEYGGSYEQYF. CDR3 sequence (DNA): TGCGCCAGCAGCCAAGAATACGGCGGATCCTACGAGCAGTACTTC.

This clone was seen just once. The genes are TRBV9 and TRBJ2-1; 8 nucleotides match TRBD1. J was trimmed by 7 bases and V by 4 bases; bases with no gene match: 7. The CDR3 sequence is 14 residues long. The germline CDR1 and CDR2 sequences are SGDLS and YYNGEE. CDR3 in amino acids: CASSSTGVYNEQFF. The CDR3 DNA reads TGTGCCAGCAGCTCGACAGGGGTGTATAATGAGCAGTTCTTC.

The gene calls are TRBV5-1 and TRBJ1-2; 8 nucleotides align to TRBD1. Germline CDR1 is SGHRS and CDR2 is YFSETQ. The ends lost 4 bases at V and 4 bases at J; junction bases unmatched: 9. The CDR3 has 15 residues. The CDR3 region has the DNA TGCGCCAGCAGCGTACCGGGACAGGAAGTCTATGGCTACACCTTC. This gives the protein CASSVPGQEVYGYTF.

The chain carries TRBV7-9 and TRBJ1-1; maybe TRBD1 (5 bases). V lost 1 base and J lost 5, with 11 bases in between. This CDR3 has 14 amino acids. CDR1 and CDR2 (germline): SEHNR, FQNEAQ (reference sequence). Written as DNA, the CDR3 is TGTGCCAGCAGCTTAGGGGGCGAAGGTACTGAAGCTTTCTTT. Translation: CASSLGGEGTEAFF.

A single count supports this clone. The chain joins TRBV7-9 to TRBJ2-1, with TRBD2 identical over 7 bases. The CDR3 runs to 15 residues. Germline assignment: CDR1 SEHNR and CDR2 FQNEAQ (reference sequence). With V trimmed by 1 base and J by 6 bases, 6 bases remained unmatched. The CDR3 nucleotides read TGTGCCAGCAGCTTAGGCGGGGGTGCCTTCAATGAGCAGTTCTTC. As protein: CASSLGGGAFNEQFF.

This clone was recorded only once. The chain is built from TRBV27 and TRBJ1-2, with a weak D call TRBD1 (5 bases). The germline V gene encodes CDR1 MNHEY and CDR2 SMNVEV (reference sequence). The CDR3 totals 17 residues. Deletions cut 6 bases from V and 4 bases from J, with 24 bases between. In nucleotides, the CDR3 is TGTGCCAGCAGCCATAGAGGCAGCCAGGCCGGGGGCTATGGCTACACCTTC. Amino acid sequence: CASSHRGSQAGGYGYTF.

The chain is built from TRBV19 and TRBJ1-4, with 9 bases fitting TRBD1. V trimming: 1 base; J trimming: 8 bases; junction bases outside the gene matches: 8. The germline V gene encodes CDR1 LNHDA and CDR2 SQIVND (reference sequence). The CDR3 runs 16 residues. CDR3 sequence: CASSIVPGTGNEKLFF. The CDR3, as DNA: TGTGCCAGTAGTATAGTTCCCGGGACAGGGAACGAAAAACTGTTTTTT. The whole variable domain, filled in from reference TRBV19 and TRBJ1-4, reads DGGITQSPKYLFRKEGQNVTLSCEQNLNHDAMYWYRQDPGQGLRLIYYSQIVNDFQKGDIAEGYSVSREKKESFPLTVTSAQKNPTAFYLCASSIVPGTGNEKLFFGSGTQLSVL.

V is TRBV11-2 and J is TRBJ2-3, with 7 bases aligning to TRBD2. After removal of 1 base from V and 4 bases from J, the junction contained 5 bases not matched to a gene. This CDR3 spans 15 amino acids. The germline gives CDR1 SGHAT, CDR2 FQNNGV. The DNA for the CDR3 is TGTGCCAGCAGCTTAGTGGGAGGGGTTTCAGATACGCAGTATTTT. Translated, it gives CASSLVGGVSDTQYF.

Here the CDR3 DNA reads TGCGCCAGCAGCCAAACAGCAGGGGGAGGCACCATATATTTT. This sequence encodes CASSQTAGGGTIYF. V is TRBV4-1 and J is TRBJ1-3, with 7 bases aligning to TRBD1. Germline-derived CDR1 and CDR2 are MGHRA and YSYEKL. The CDR3 length is 14 residues. Trimming took 2 bases from V and 9 from J; bases not matched to a gene: 7.

The CDR3 DNA reads as TGTGCCAGCAGCTTAGCAGATGGCCAGCCCCAGCATTTT. Translated: CASSLADGQPQHF. V gene TRBV7-9 combines with J gene TRBJ1-5; D call uncertain. Per germline, CDR1 SEHNR and CDR2 FQNEAQ (reference sequence). The CDR3 has 13 residues. The V end lost 0 bases, the J end lost 7 bases, and 7 bases lay between the germline ends.

The chain joins TRBV13 to TRBJ2-3, with 11 bases fitting TRBD2. In germline, CDR1 is PRHDT, CDR2 FYEKMQ (reference sequence). The length of the CDR3 is 18 residues. V gave up 0 bases and J gave up 2 bases; unmatched junction bases: 7. In DNA, the CDR3 is TGTGCCAGCAGCTTAGGAGGGACTAGCGGCCATCCCACAGATACGCAGTATTTT. Protein sequence: CASSLGGTSGHPTDTQYF.

This sequence joins TRBV6-5 and TRBJ1-4; D gene uncertain. V was clipped by 6 bases and J by 10 bases, with 18 bases between them. Per germline, CDR1 MNHEY and CDR2 SVGAGI. The CDR3 runs 14 residues. The DNA for the CDR3 is TGTGCCAGCAGACCTTCGAAAACCCGGGGAAAACTGTTTTTT. It encodes CASRPSKTRGKLFF.

The chain joins TRBV6-5 to TRBJ1-4, with D unclear. The germline V gene encodes CDR1 MNHEY and CDR2 SVGAGI. The CDR3 contains 14 residues. V lost 2 bases to trimming and J lost 3 bases, with 7 bases between them. The CDR3 DNA sequence: TGTGCCAGCAGTTACAGCGATTCTAATGAAAAACTGTTTTTT. Protein product: CASSYSDSNEKLFF.

The gene calls are TRBV11-2 and TRBJ2-7; TRBD1 aligns across 9 bases. The length of the CDR3 is 15 residues. CDR1 is SGHAT, CDR2 FQNNGV, per germline. V trimming: 4 bases; J trimming: 1 base; junction bases outside the gene matches: 5. Here the CDR3 DNA reads TGTGCCAGCAGCTCACCGGGACAGGGATCCTACGAGCAGTACTTC. Translating gives CASSSPGQGSYEQYF.

This chain connects TRBV10-1 to TRBJ1-2, with TRBD1 matching over 12 bases. This CDR3 region has 14 residues. With 6 bases clipped from V and 6 bases from J, the junction kept 5 bases outside the gene matches. Germline V gene sequence: CDR1 WNHNN, CDR2 SYGVQD (reference sequence). CDR3 residues: CASSRDRGRDGYTF. The CDR3 DNA follows: TGCGCCAGCAGCCGGGACAGGGGGCGGGATGGCTACACCTTC.

V and J are TRBV5-4 and TRBJ1-5, with D possibly matching TRBD1 (5 bases). Between the trimmed V and J ends, which lost 2 bases and 5 bases, there was a span of 11 bases. The CDR3 sequence is 14 residues long. Germline V lookup: CDR1 SGHNT, CDR2 YYREEE (reference sequence). The CDR3 sequence is CASSFPGRDQPQHF. CDR3 in DNA: TGTGCCAGCAGCTTCCCAGGGAGGGATCAGCCCCAGCATTTT. Full variable domain (rest looked up from reference TRBV5-4 and TRBJ1-5): ETGVTQSPTHLIKTRGQQVTLRCSSQSGHNTVSWYQQALGQGPQFIFQYYREEENGRGNFPPRFSGLQFPNYSSELNVNALELDDSALYLCASSFPGRDQPQHFGDGTRLSIL.

The chain joins TRBV27 to TRBJ2-5; no clear D. The CDR3 has 11 amino acids. Germline V gene data show CDR1 as MNHEY and CDR2 as SMNVEV (reference sequence). The V and J ends lost 8 bases and 5 bases respectively, with 9 bases between them. CDR3 amino acids: CASGSWETQYF. As DNA, the CDR3 is TGTGCCAGCGGTAGCTGGGAGACCCAGTACTTC.

The sample holds one count of this clone. The J gene is TRBJ1-2, the V gene TRBV27, with D perhaps TRBD1 (5 bases). This CDR3 has 12 residues. With 8 bases removed from V and 4 bases from J, the gap between germline ends came to 11 bases. Germline loops: CDR1 MNHEY, CDR2 SMNVEV (reference sequence). The CDR3 sequence: CASHGGGYGYTF. DNA for the CDR3: TGTGCCAGCCATGGGGGGGGCTATGGCTACACCTTC.

In this sample, this clone turned up a few times. This chain links TRBV7-9 with TRBJ2-5; possible D gene TRBD2, 6 bases. The germline V and J ends were trimmed by 5 bases and 7 bases, with 17 bases remaining between them. The CDR3 totals 14 residues. Germline V lookup: CDR1 SEHNR, CDR2 FQNEAQ (reference sequence). The CDR3, as DNA: TGTGCCAGCAGCGCGAGACTGAGACTAGGGACCCAGTACTTC. Amino acid sequence: CASSARLRLGTQYF.